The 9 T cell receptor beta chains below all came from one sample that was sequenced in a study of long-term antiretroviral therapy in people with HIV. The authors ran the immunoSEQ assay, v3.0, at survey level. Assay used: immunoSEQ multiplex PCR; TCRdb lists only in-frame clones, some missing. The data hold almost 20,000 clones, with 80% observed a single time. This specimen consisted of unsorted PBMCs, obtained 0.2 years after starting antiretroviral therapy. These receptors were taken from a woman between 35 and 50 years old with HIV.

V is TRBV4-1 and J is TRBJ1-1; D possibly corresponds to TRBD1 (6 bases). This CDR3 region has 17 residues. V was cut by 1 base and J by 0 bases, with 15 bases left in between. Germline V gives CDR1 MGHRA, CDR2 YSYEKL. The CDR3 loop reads CASSQVKDRHMNTEAFF. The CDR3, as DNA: TGCGCCAGCAGCCAAGTAAAGGACAGACACATGAACACTGAAGCTTTCTTT.

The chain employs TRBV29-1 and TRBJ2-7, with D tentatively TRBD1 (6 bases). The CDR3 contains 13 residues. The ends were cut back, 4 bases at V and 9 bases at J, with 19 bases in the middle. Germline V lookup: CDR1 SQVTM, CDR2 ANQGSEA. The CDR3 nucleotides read TGCAGCGTTGTACCGGACAGTGTAGAGGGGCAGTACTTC. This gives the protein CSVVPDSVEGQYF.

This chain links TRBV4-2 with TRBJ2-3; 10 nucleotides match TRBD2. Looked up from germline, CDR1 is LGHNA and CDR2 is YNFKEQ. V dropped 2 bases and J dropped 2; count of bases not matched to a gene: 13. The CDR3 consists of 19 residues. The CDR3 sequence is CASSQSGLAGVTNTDTQYF. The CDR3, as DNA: TGTGCCAGCAGCCAATCCGGTCTAGCGGGAGTAACTAACACAGATACGCAGTATTTT.

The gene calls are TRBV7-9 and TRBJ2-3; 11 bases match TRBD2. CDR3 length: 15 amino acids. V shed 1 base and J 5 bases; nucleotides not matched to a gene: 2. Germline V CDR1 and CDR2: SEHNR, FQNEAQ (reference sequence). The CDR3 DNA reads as TGTGCCAGCAGCTTAGTAGCGGGGGGGGTAGATACGCAGTATTTT. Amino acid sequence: CASSLVAGGVDTQYF. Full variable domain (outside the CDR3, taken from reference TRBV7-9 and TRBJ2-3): DTGVSQNPRHKITKRGQNVTFRCDPISEHNRLYWYRQTLGQGPEFLTYFQNEAQLEKSRLLSDRFSAERPKGSFSTLEIQRTEQGDSAMYLCASSLVAGGVDTQYFGPGTRLTVL.

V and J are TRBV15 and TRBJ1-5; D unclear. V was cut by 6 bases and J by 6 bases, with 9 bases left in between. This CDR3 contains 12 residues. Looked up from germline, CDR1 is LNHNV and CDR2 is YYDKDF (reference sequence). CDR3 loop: CATSRVGQPQHF. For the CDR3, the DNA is TGTGCCACCAGTAGGGTTGGTCAGCCCCAGCATTTT. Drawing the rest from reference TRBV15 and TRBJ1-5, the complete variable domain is DAMVIQNPRYQVTQFGKPVTLSCSQTLNHNVMYWYQQKSSQAPKLLFHYYDKDFNNEADTPDNFQSRRPNTSFCFLDIRSPGLGDTAMYLCATSRVGQPQHFGDGTRLSIL.

The CDR3 region has the DNA TGTGCCAGCAGCCCCTCGGGGGCTAGGGAGCAGTACTTC. This codes for CASSPSGAREQYF. The chain has TRBV11-2 and TRBJ2-7; D may correspond to TRBD1 or TRBD2 (6 bases each). V lost 5 bases, J lost 7 bases, and 15 bases lay in between. The CDR3 length is 13 residues. Germline V CDR1 and CDR2: SGHAT, FQNNGV. The full variable domain, completed using reference TRBV11-2 and TRBJ2-7, is EAGVAQSPRYKIIEKRQSVAFWCNPISGHATLYWYQQILGQGPKLLIQFQNNGVVDDSQLPKDRFSAERLKGVDSTLKIQPAKLEDSAVYLCASSPSGAREQYFGPGTRLTVT.

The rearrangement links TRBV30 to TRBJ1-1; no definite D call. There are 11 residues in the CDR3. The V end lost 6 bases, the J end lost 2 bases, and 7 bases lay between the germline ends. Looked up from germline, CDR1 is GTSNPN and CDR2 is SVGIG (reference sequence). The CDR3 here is CACTRNTEAFF. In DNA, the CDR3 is TGTGCCTGCACCCGAAACACTGAAGCTTTCTTT. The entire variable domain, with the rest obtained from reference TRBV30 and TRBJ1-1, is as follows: SQTIHQWPATLVQPVGSPLSLECTVEGTSNPNLYWYRQAAGRGLQLLFYSVGIGQISSEVPQNLSASRPQDRQFILSSKKLLLSDSGFYLCACTRNTEAFFGQGTRLTVV.

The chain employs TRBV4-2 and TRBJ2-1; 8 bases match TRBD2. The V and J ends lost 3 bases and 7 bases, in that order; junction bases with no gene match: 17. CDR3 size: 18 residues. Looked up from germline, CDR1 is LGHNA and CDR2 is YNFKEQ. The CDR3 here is CASSQDPWTSRMSNEQFF. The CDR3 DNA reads TGTGCCAGCAGCCAGGATCCATGGACTAGCAGAATGTCGAATGAGCAGTTCTTC.

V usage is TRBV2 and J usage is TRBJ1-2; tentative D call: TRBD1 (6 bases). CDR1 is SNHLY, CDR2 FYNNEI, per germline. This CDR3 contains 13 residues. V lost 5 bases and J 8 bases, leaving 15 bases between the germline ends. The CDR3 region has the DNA TGTGCCAGCAGTCCACAGGGATTTTCAGGCTACACCTTC. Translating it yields CASSPQGFSGYTF.